Each of the 3 T cell receptor beta chains below was sequenced from the same sample in a study of cytomegalovirus exposure and HLA in healthy donors. The PCR employed 60 Vbeta primers together with 13 Jbeta primers. The assay was immunoSEQ multiplex PCR, and TCRdb's table has in-frame clones only and misses some. Of 110,000 to 150,000 clones listed, 75% to 80% are singletons. Sequenced sample: PBMCs. The receptors come from a male donor in good health and CMV-seronegative.

The V and J genes are TRBV6-1 and TRBJ1-1; unclear D gene. This CDR3 is built from 14 residues. V lost 6 bases, J lost 0 bases, and 11 bases lay in between. CDR1 is MNHNS and CDR2 is SASEGT in the germline V gene. The chain's CDR3 is CASSGRGMNTEAFF. The CDR3 DNA reads TGTGCCAGCAGCGGGCGAGGGATGAACACTGAAGCTTTCTTT.

This chain links TRBV9 with TRBJ2-4; D possibly corresponds to TRBD2 (6 bases). V lost 3 bases to trimming and J lost 0 bases, with 16 bases between them. Germline V CDR1 and CDR2: SGDLS, YYNGEE. This CDR3 has 17 residues. The CDR3 region is CASSESPVGGAKNIQYF. Written as DNA, the CDR3 is TGTGCCAGCAGCGAGAGTCCCGTCGGGGGAGCCAAAAACATTCAGTACTTC. Together with reference TRBV9 and TRBJ2-4, the CDR3 gives the full variable domain: DSGVTQTPKHLITATGQRVTLRCSPRSGDLSVYWYQQSLDQGLQFLIQYYNGEERAKGNILERFSAQQFPDLHSELNLSSLELGDSALYFCASSESPVGGAKNIQYFGAGTRLSVL.

The CDR3 DNA reads as TGTGCCAGCTCAAATCAGGGGGCTATGAACACTGAAGCTTTCTTT. It specifies CASSNQGAMNTEAFF. This chain connects TRBV18 to TRBJ1-1; 8 bases align to TRBD1. Per germline, CDR1 KGHSH and CDR2 LQKENI. This CDR3 contains 15 residues. Trimming at V came to 5 bases and at J to 0 bases, leaving 5 bases not matched to a gene.